This T cell receptor (beta chain) was captured by sequencing in a study of blood T cell repertoires in COVID-19. The V segment lost 2 bases and the J segment 5 bases; nucleotides outside the gene matches: 4. The CDR3 totals 15 residues. Germline V lookup: CDR1 MNHEY, CDR2 SVGAGI. The table came from immunoSEQ multiplex PCR; TCRdb's copy has only in-frame clones and leaves some out. Of 300,000 to 450,000 clones listed, roughly 77% are singletons. The clonotype originates from a human donor with acute or convalescent COVID-19. The donor label of this sample is uncertain. The chain employs TRBV6-5 and TRBJ2-5; 11 positions match TRBD2. Sequencing was performed on peripheral blood. The CDR3 region is CASSYVAGGLETQYF. CDR3 sequence (DNA): TGTGCCAGCAGTTACGTAGCGGGAGGGCTGGAGACCCAGTACTTC.